This TCR beta chain was profiled in a study of blood T cell repertoires in COVID-19. Individuals aged about 18 to 89 years were recruited from 24 US areas. Study processing details: Quantification of nucleated cells was approximated via reference gene primer amplification. The repertoire was sequenced with immunoSEQ multiplex PCR; TCRdb's copy has only in-frame clones and lacks some. D and trimming come from the DNA, and the V and J calls and clone size come from that table. The sample carries some 260,000 clones, around four fifths recorded once. Losses at the gene ends were 1 base for V and 0 bases for J; bases not matched to a gene: 8. CDR1 and CDR2 (germline): KGHSH, LQKENI. There are 17 residues in the CDR3.

Material for sequencing was PBMCs or T cells enriched from blood (not recorded which). The V gene is TRBV18, the J gene TRBJ1-2; TRBD1 matches 7 bases. The sequence was collected from a man aged 25-40 years with acute COVID-19. The CDR3 DNA reads as TGTGCCAGCTCACCACTAGGACAGGAGTTCCCTAACTATGGCTACACCTTC. It codes for CASSPLGQEFPNYGYTF.